This T cell receptor (beta chain) was observed in a study of CD8 T cells in Susac syndrome. V was trimmed by 6 bases and J by 0 bases, leaving 18 bases between them. Germline-derived CDR1 and CDR2 are MGHRA and YSYEKL. This CDR3 region has 18 residues. The authors reverse transcribed about 0.5 to 1 ug RNA with random hexamers. Using its own MiXCR run on the immunoSEQ multiplex PCR reads, TCRdb lists one record per CDR3 protein. The repertoire holds about 71,000 distinct CDR3 sequences, with around 96% as singletons. The V and J genes are TRBV4-1 and TRBJ2-6, with no clear D. This TCR was recovered from a human donor with multiple sclerosis. Sequenced: CD4+ T cells from PBMCs. Here the CDR3 reads CASRQRAVESSGANVLTF. CDR3 DNA sequence: TGCGCCAGCAGACAACGCGCGGTGGAGAGCTCTGGGGCCAACGTCCTGACTTTC.